Each of the 20 T cell receptor beta chains below was sequenced from the same sample in a study of breast tumors, draining lymph nodes, adjacent tissues. TCRdb processed the multiplex PCR reads anew with MiXCR; each CDR3 protein has one entry. This sample yields over 60,000 distinct CDR3 sequences, of which approximately 62% are seen a single time; approximately 18% belongs to the top ten. Material: breast tumor tissue. The receptors derive from a female donor with breast cancer. Some clones in this sample may be carry-over from other donors' samples.

V and J are TRBV7-8 and TRBJ2-1; D assignment may be TRBD1 or TRBD2 (8 bases each). Germline V CDR1 and CDR2: SGHVS, FQNEAQ. Deletions cut 6 bases from V and 6 bases from J, with 21 bases between. The CDR3 has 16 residues. The CDR3 loop is CASSSNQGAGGNEQFF. CDR3 coding DNA: TGTGCCAGCAGTTCAAATCAGGGGGCGGGGGGCAATGAGCAGTTCTTC.

CDR3 amino acids: CASSQDLQGNYNEQFF. CDR3 nucleotides: TGTGCCAGCAGCCAAGATCTCCAGGGTAACTACAATGAGCAGTTCTTC. The chain links TRBV4-2 to TRBJ2-1; maybe TRBD1 (5 bases). The CDR3 spans 16 residues. Germline V gives CDR1 LGHNA, CDR2 YNFKEQ. V lost 0 bases and J lost 3, with 12 bases in between.

The rearrangement uses TRBV6-5 and TRBJ2-1; 9 nucleotides agree with TRBD1. J lost 3 bases, V lost 5 bases, and 5 bases had no gene match. The germline V gene encodes CDR1 MNHEY and CDR2 SVGAGI. This CDR3 spans 15 amino acids. CDR3 region: CASSNDRGIYNEQFF. CDR3 coding DNA: TGTGCCAGCAGTAACGACAGGGGGATCTACAATGAGCAGTTCTTC.

As concerns this clonotype: Since no conserved phenylalanine or tryptophan closes the CDR3, a read error is the likely cause. Because the CDR3's place on the DNA is in doubt, the DNA is left out and the CDR3 is given as listed by TCRdb. The J gene is TRBJ1-3, the V gene TRBV5-1; the D call TRBD1 from the table was never checked on the DNA. The V gene's germline CDR1 is SGHRS and CDR2 YFSETQ. The CDR3 is 9 residues long, ends included. CDR3 in amino acids: CASSLEGRG.

This clonotype turned up a few times. The J gene is TRBJ2-1, the V gene TRBV5-4, with 7 bases that match TRBD1. With V trimmed by 4 bases and J by 5 bases, 6 bases remained unmatched. Germline assignment: CDR1 SGHNT and CDR2 YYREEE (reference sequence). The CDR3 is 14 amino acids. Here the CDR3 DNA reads TGTGCCAGCAGCGCGGACAGGACCGACAATGAGCAGTTCTTC. Translating gives CASSADRTDNEQFF.

V gene TRBV7-3 combines with J gene TRBJ2-3; 8 nucleotides match TRBD1. Germline CDR1 SGHTA, CDR2 FQGTGA. CDR3 length equals 15 residues. V shed 4 bases, J shed 4 bases, and the junction held 7 bases outside the gene matches. The CDR3 bases are TGTGCCAGCAGCTGGCTAGGACAGGGCCCAGATACGCAGTATTTT. Translating gives CASSWLGQGPDTQYF. Full variable domain (rest looked up from reference TRBV7-3 and TRBJ2-3): GAGVSQTPSNKVTEKGKYVELRCDPISGHTALYWYRQSLGQGPEFLIYFQGTGAADDSGLPNDRFFAVRPEGSVSTLKIQRTERGDSAVYLCASSWLGQGPDTQYFGPGTRLTVL.

This clonotype came up many times. V usage is TRBV20-1 and J usage is TRBJ2-1, with TRBD2 identical over 13 bases. CDR1 and CDR2 (germline): DFQATT, SNEGSKA (reference sequence). CDR3 length: 12 amino acids. CDR3 in DNA: TGCGGTACTAGCGGGGGGGCCGAAGAGCAGTTCTTC. Its protein product is CGTSGGAEEQFF.

There are many counts of this clonotype. The gene calls are TRBV5-8 and TRBJ2-2, with D tentatively TRBD1 or TRBD2 (5 bases each). Per germline, CDR1 SGHTS and CDR2 YDEGEE. The CDR3 covers 16 residues. The V end lost 3 bases, the J end lost 6 bases, and 18 bases lay between the germline ends. Here the CDR3 DNA reads TGTGCCAGCAGCTCCGGGGCCCGACCGGGCGCCGGGGAGCTGTTTTTT. It translates to CASSSGARPGAGELFF.

About this clonotype: The CDR3 ends on some other residue instead of the conserved phenylalanine or tryptophan, so this is likely a read error. The DNA is omitted, as the CDR3 cannot be located on it reliably, and the CDR3 follows TCRdb's listing. The rearrangement links TRBV30 to TRBJ2-6. The CDR3 extends over 9 residues, inclusive of both ends. The V gene's germline CDR1 is GTSNPN and CDR2 SVGIG (reference sequence). This chain's CDR3 is CAWSHNLGR.

This clonotype was observed at least ten times. The junction does not match germline at one end; this may be a read error. The gene calls are TRBV18 and TRBJ1-4, with D unclear. CDR1 KGHSH and CDR2 LQKENI come from the germline V gene. This CDR3 is built from 12 residues. CDR3 loop: CASSPTNEKLFF. DNA for the CDR3: TGTGCCAGCTCACCAACGAATGAAAAACTGTTTTTT.

This clonotype showed up many times. The CDR3 DNA follows: TGTGCCAGCACAGAACTAGCGAGCACAGATACGCAGTATTTT. This encodes CASTELASTDTQYF. V is TRBV12-3 or TRBV12-4 and J is TRBJ2-3; 7 nucleotides line up with TRBD2. V was clipped by 7 bases and J by 0 bases; unmatched bases: 4. CDR3 length: 14 residues.

The chain employs TRBV7-2 and TRBJ2-6; 8 bases agree with TRBD1. Germline CDR1 reads SGHTA; CDR2 reads FQGNSA. Unmatched junction bases numbered 8, after V lost 6 bases and J lost 4 bases. The CDR3 totals 16 residues. Here the CDR3 DNA reads TGTGCCAGCAGTTCAAATCAGGGGGCGGGGGCCAACGTCCTGACTTTC. It translates to CASSSNQGAGANVLTF.

About this clonotype: A much larger clone differs by one base, so this may be a read error. The J gene is TRBJ1-4, the V gene TRBV28; the match to TRBD1 covers 7 bases. Germline loops: CDR1 MDHEN, CDR2 SYDVKM. The CDR3 is 15 amino acids. The CDR3 DNA reads TGTGCCAGCGGTTTCGGGGGACAGACTAATGAAAAACTGTTTTTT. Protein: CASGFGGQTNEKLFF. The whole variable domain, remainder taken from reference TRBV28 and TRBJ1-4, is DVKVTQSSRYLVKRTGEKVFLECVQDMDHENMFWYRQDPGLGLRLIYFSYDVKMKEKGDIPEGYSVSREKKERFSLILESASTNQTSMYLCASGFGGQTNEKLFFGSGTQLSVL.

Many counts were recorded for this clonotype. The rearrangement joins TRBV30 to TRBJ1-1; D uncertain. CDR1 and CDR2 (germline): GTSNPN, SVGIG (reference sequence). Trimming cost V 0 bases and J 0 bases, with 5 bases left between them. CDR3 size: 13 residues. The DNA of the CDR3 is TGTGCCTGGAGTGTACAAGTGAACACTGAAGCTTTCTTT. This sequence encodes CAWSVQVNTEAFF.

This clonotype appeared a few times. This chain connects TRBV2 to TRBJ2-5; 16 bases align to TRBD2. The CDR3 spans 16 residues. CDR1 SNHLY and CDR2 FYNNEI come from the germline V gene. V shed 6 bases and J 9 bases; nucleotides not matched to a gene: 10. The CDR3 reads CASRPPGGLAGGSQYF. The DNA of the CDR3 is TGTGCCAGCAGGCCCCCGGGGGGACTAGCGGGGGGGTCCCAGTACTTC. Looking up the rest from reference TRBV2 and TRBJ2-5 gives the full variable domain: EPEVTQTPSHQVTQMGQEVILRCVPISNHLYFYWYRQILGQKVEFLVSFYNNEISEKSEIFDDQFSVERPDGSNFTLKIRSTKLEDSAMYFCASRPPGGLAGGSQYFGPGTRLLVL.

This clonotype is labeled medium-sized. The chain has TRBV20-1 and TRBJ2-3, with D uncertain. Germline CDR1 and CDR2: DFQATT and SNEGSKA (reference sequence). The CDR3 sequence is 13 residues long. The ends were cut back, 0 bases at V and 6 bases at J, with 10 bases in the middle. The CDR3: CSARDHTEDTQYF. CDR3 DNA: TGCAGTGCTAGAGATCATACGGAGGATACGCAGTATTTT.

This clonotype appeared a single time. This sequence joins TRBV7-6 and TRBJ1-3; 7 positions match TRBD1. Germline V CDR1 and CDR2: SGHVS, FNYEAQ. There are 15 residues in the CDR3. V dropped 0 bases and J dropped 4; count of bases not matched to a gene: 3. The CDR3: CASSLAGGLGNTIYF. The CDR3 region has the DNA TGTGCCAGCAGCTTAGCAGGGGGCCTGGGAAACACCATATATTTT.

V gene TRBV4-1 combines with J gene TRBJ2-3; no clear D. Germline V CDR1 and CDR2: MGHRA, YSYEKL. The CDR3 loop spans 14 amino acids. Trimming removed 5 bases from V and 3 bases from J, with 12 bases in between. This CDR3 reads CASSIGPGTDTQYF. The CDR3 DNA reads TGCGCCAGCAGCATAGGCCCCGGGACAGATACGCAGTATTTT.

Turning to this clonotype: One end of the junction does not line up with germline, which may come from a read error. The rearrangement uses TRBV7-2 and TRBJ1-3; tentative D call: TRBD1 (6 bases). The CDR3 has 15 residues. CDR1 is SGHTA and CDR2 is FQGNSA in the germline V gene. CDR3 nucleotide sequence: TGTGCCAGCAGCTCTTACAGGGACTCTGGAAACGCCATACATTTT. It yields the protein CASSSYRDSGNAIHF.

The sample holds many counts of this clonotype. A read error may be the cause here, since a much bigger clone is one base away. The chain is built from TRBV20-1 and TRBJ2-5; D not certain. The CDR3 extends over 12 amino acids. Germline V gene data show CDR1 as DFQATT and CDR2 as SNEGSKA (reference sequence). This CDR3 reads CSATLDEETPYF. As DNA, the CDR3 is TGCAGTGCTACCCTGGACGAGGAGACCCCGTACTTC.